A single sample gave rise to the 25 T cell receptor beta chains below, sequenced in a study of T cell responses to AZD1222 COVID-19 vaccine. Measured with immunoSEQ multiplex PCR; TCRdb has only the in-frame clones, and not every one. The data contain about 26,000 clones, approximately 88% of them singletons. The specimen was peripheral blood, collected 28 days after the second AZD1222 dose. The receptor source for this set is an adult who received the AZD1222 COVID-19 vaccine.

For the CDR3, the DNA is TGTGCCAGCACGAGGGGAGGGGGCTACACCTTC. It translates to CASTRGGGYTF. The chain carries TRBV6-5 and TRBJ1-2; tentative D call: TRBD1 (5 bases). The CDR3 extends over 11 amino acids. V was cut by 7 bases and J by 8 bases, with 11 bases left in between. Germline V gene sequence: CDR1 MNHEY, CDR2 SVGAGI.

This clone showed up just a few times. The chain employs TRBV5-1 and TRBJ2-3; 10 bases fit TRBD2. The trim removed 0 bases at V and 5 bases at J, leaving 6 bases unmatched. CDR1 is SGHRS and CDR2 is YFSETQ in the germline V gene. The CDR3 runs to 16 residues. The CDR3 sequence: CASSLASGGAGDTQYF. CDR3 sequence (DNA): TGCGCCAGCAGCTTGGCCAGCGGGGGGGCCGGAGATACGCAGTATTTT.

The chain couples TRBV18 to TRBJ2-2; D is uncertain. The germline gives CDR1 KGHSH, CDR2 LQKENI. Trimming cost V 1 base and J 1 base, with 7 bases left between them. CDR3 length: 15 amino acids. In DNA form, the CDR3 reads TGTGCCAGCTCACCACGGACCGGGAACACCGGGGAGCTGTTTTTT. Protein product: CASSPRTGNTGELFF. Based on the CDR3 plus reference TRBV18 and TRBJ2-2, the full variable domain is NAGVMQNPRHLVRRRGQEARLRCSPMKGHSHVYWYRQLPEEGLKFMVYLQKENIIDESGMPKERFSAEFPKEGPSILRIQQVVRGDSAAYFCASSPRTGNTGELFFGEGSRLTVL.

The chain combines TRBV27 with TRBJ2-5; TRBD2 matches 8 bases. This CDR3 has 16 residues. V shed 6 bases, J shed 0 bases, and the junction held 9 bases outside the gene matches. Germline V lookup: CDR1 MNHEY, CDR2 SMNVEV (reference sequence). CDR3 residues: CASSPPGLGDQETQYF. CDR3 nucleotides: TGTGCCAGCAGCCCGCCGGGACTAGGAGACCAAGAGACCCAGTACTTC.

The V call is TRBV9, the J call TRBJ2-3; TRBD2 aligns across 8 bases. The germline gives CDR1 SGDLS, CDR2 YYNGEE. The CDR3 runs to 16 residues. V lost 4 bases and J lost 6; bases outside the gene matches: 13. In DNA form, the CDR3 reads TGTGCCAGCAGCCTCCGAGCGGGGGAGATGGGCGATACGCAGTATTTT. Its protein product is CASSLRAGEMGDTQYF.

This clone was observed a few times. The V and J genes are TRBV6-5 and TRBJ1-3, with unresolved D. The CDR3 runs to 13 residues. Germline V gives CDR1 MNHEY, CDR2 SVGAGI. V lost 6 bases and J lost 4, with 10 bases in between. The CDR3 sequence is CASSGFGGNTIYF. DNA for the CDR3: TGTGCCAGCAGCGGATTTGGAGGAAACACCATATATTTT.

This CDR3 reads CASSLEGGARETQYF. As DNA, the CDR3 is TGTGCCAGCAGCTTGGAAGGGGGGGCCCGGGAGACCCAGTACTTC. V gene TRBV5-4 combines with J gene TRBJ2-5; D perhaps matches TRBD2 (7 bases). The CDR3 is 15 residues long. V shed 0 bases and J shed 5 bases, with 14 bases lying between them. Germline CDR1 is SGHNT and CDR2 is YYREEE (reference sequence). The variable domain in full, completed from reference TRBV5-4 and TRBJ2-5, reads ETGVTQSPTHLIKTRGQQVTLRCSSQSGHNTVSWYQQALGQGPQFIFQYYREEENGRGNFPPRFSGLQFPNYSSELNVNALELDDSALYLCASSLEGGARETQYFGPGTRLLVL.

The chain links TRBV11-2 to TRBJ2-5, with TRBD2 matching over 12 bases. Germline assignment: CDR1 SGHAT and CDR2 FQNNGV. This CDR3 has 15 amino acids. Trimming at V came to 1 base and at J to 5 bases, leaving 2 bases not matched to a gene. Here the CDR3 DNA reads TGTGCCAGCAGCTTAGCCCTAGCGGGGGGGGAGACCCAGTACTTC. Translation: CASSLALAGGETQYF.

The rearrangement links TRBV18 to TRBJ1-2; D ambiguous. CDR3 length: 13 amino acids. CDR1 is KGHSH, CDR2 LQKENI, per germline. V was pared by 6 bases and J by 5 bases, with 13 bases between. CDR3 region: CASSPGSGYGYTF. In nucleotides, the CDR3 is TGTGCCAGCTCCCCCGGTTCGGGATATGGCTACACCTTC. Variable domain in full (rest from reference TRBV18 and TRBJ1-2): NAGVMQNPRHLVRRRGQEARLRCSPMKGHSHVYWYRQLPEEGLKFMVYLQKENIIDESGMPKERFSAEFPKEGPSILRIQQVVRGDSAAYFCASSPGSGYGYTFGSGTRLTVV.

The rearrangement joins TRBV6-2 or TRBV6-3 to TRBJ2-1; 7 nucleotides agree with TRBD1. V shed 2 bases and J 4 bases; nucleotides not matched to a gene: 8. The length of the CDR3 is 16 residues. The germline V gene encodes CDR1 MNHEY and CDR2 SVGEGT. CDR3 loop: CASSYGQGVIYNEQFF. The DNA for the CDR3 is TGTGCCAGCAGTTACGGCCAGGGGGTGATTTACAATGAGCAGTTCTTC.

The rearrangement joins TRBV7-2 to TRBJ2-7, with 10 bases that match TRBD1. The CDR3 is made up of 15 amino acids. V lost 0 bases, J lost 2 bases, and 1 base stayed unmatched. Germline CDR1 is SGHTA and CDR2 is FQGNSA. The chain's CDR3 is CASSLAGTGAYEQYF. DNA of the CDR3: TGTGCCAGCAGCTTAGCCGGGACAGGGGCCTACGAGCAGTACTTC.

The rearrangement uses TRBV3-1 (or the pseudogene TRBV3-2) and TRBJ2-1; no firm D call. This CDR3 region has 13 residues. The germline V gene encodes CDR1 LGHDT and CDR2 YNNKEL (reference sequence). Trimming took off 7 bases at V and 4 bases at J, with 11 bases between the two ends. CDR3 DNA: TGTGCCAGCACCCTATGGAGTTACAATGAGCAGTTCTTC. Its protein product is CASTLWSYNEQFF.

This chain joins TRBV28 and TRBJ2-7, with D maybe TRBD1 (5 bases). Trimming removed 7 bases from V and 4 bases from J, with 14 bases in between. The germline V gene encodes CDR1 MDHEN and CDR2 SYDVKM. There are 13 residues in the CDR3. The CDR3 here is CASTSTGPYEQYF. CDR3 bases: TGTGCCAGCACGAGTACAGGACCATACGAGCAGTACTTC.

V and J are TRBV5-1 and TRBJ2-1; maybe TRBD1 (5 bases). With 0 bases removed from V and 3 bases from J, the gap between germline ends came to 16 bases. The CDR3 runs 17 residues. The V gene's germline CDR1 is SGHRS and CDR2 YFSETQ. CDR3 loop: CASSLGVAGMSYNEQFF. As DNA, the CDR3 is TGCGCCAGCAGCTTGGGGGTCGCAGGGATGAGCTACAATGAGCAGTTCTTC. Drawing the rest from reference TRBV5-1 and TRBJ2-1, the complete variable domain is KAGVTQTPRYLIKTRGQQVTLSCSPISGHRSVSWYQQTPGQGLQFLFEYFSETQRNKGNFPGRFSGRQFSNSRSEMNVSTLELGDSALYLCASSLGVAGMSYNEQFFGPGTRLTVL.

This rearrangement joins TRBV2 to TRBJ1-1; a weak D match, TRBD1 (6 bases). V was cut by 4 bases and J by 5 bases, with 17 bases left in between. The CDR3 is 15 residues long. The germline V gene has CDR1 SNHLY and CDR2 FYNNEI. The CDR3 DNA sequence: TGTGCCAGCAGTGGGGGACCCAAAGGGGGGACTGAAGCTTTCTTT. This encodes CASSGGPKGGTEAFF.

The J gene is TRBJ1-1, the V gene TRBV3-1 (or the pseudogene TRBV3-2); 9 nucleotides align to TRBD1. Germline V gene data show CDR1 as LGHDT and CDR2 as YNNKEL (reference sequence). This CDR3 is 15 amino acids long. The V gene end was trimmed by 3 bases and the J gene end by 8 bases; junction bases not matched to a gene: 10. The CDR3 loop reads CASSQGIQGAREAFF. The CDR3 DNA sequence: TGTGCCAGCAGCCAGGGTATACAGGGGGCTAGGGAAGCTTTCTTT.

This chain uses TRBV6-6 with TRBJ1-1, with D tentatively TRBD1 (6 bases). This CDR3 has 14 residues. Germline CDR1 MNHNY, CDR2 SVGAGI (reference sequence). The V and J ends lost 7 bases and 1 base respectively, with 13 bases between them. This chain's CDR3 is CASNPGDGNTEAFF. The CDR3 DNA sequence: TGTGCCAGCAACCCAGGGGATGGGAACACTGAAGCTTTCTTT.

V gene TRBV29-1 combines with J gene TRBJ1-1; TRBD1 might be the D (5 bases). Germline CDR1 is SQVTM and CDR2 is ANQGSEA. The CDR3 loop spans 11 amino acids. V shed 7 bases and J shed 1 base, with 7 bases lying between them. The CDR3 coding sequence is TGCAGCGGCGGACAGAACACTGAAGCTTTCTTT. Protein: CSGGQNTEAFF.

The chain recombines TRBV25-1 with TRBJ2-7; TRBD1 aligns across 10 bases. Germline V gives CDR1 MGHDK, CDR2 SYGVNS. The CDR3 is 11 residues long. The junction had 10 bases not matched to a gene; V was cut back by 10 bases and J by 13 bases. The CDR3 DNA is TGTGCCACCAGGTCCGGGACAGGGGTTTACTTC. Amino acid sequence: CATRSGTGVYF.

The chain combines TRBV28 with TRBJ2-7; TRBD2 might be the D (7 bases). The V gene lost 7 bases and the J gene lost 3 bases, with 19 bases spanning the gap. Germline CDR1 reads MDHEN; CDR2 reads SYDVKM. The CDR3 spans 15 residues. DNA of the CDR3: TGTGCCAGCACCCCCCGGGGGGCAGGGAGCTACGAGCAGTACTTC. Its protein is CASTPRGAGSYEQYF.

The V gene is TRBV27, the J gene TRBJ2-7; D not resolved. Germline assignment: CDR1 MNHEY and CDR2 SMNVEV (reference sequence). Trimming took 0 bases from V and 2 from J, leaving 14 bases between them. The CDR3 contains 16 residues. The CDR3 reads CASSLSGSWAAYEQYF. The DNA for the CDR3 is TGTGCCAGCAGTTTATCAGGTTCTTGGGCCGCCTACGAGCAGTACTTC.

The gene calls are TRBV10-3 and TRBJ2-3; possibly TRBD2 for D (6 bases). This CDR3 spans 17 amino acids. Trimming left V 0 bases short and J 6 bases short, with 19 bases between. Germline V gives CDR1 ENHRY, CDR2 SYGVKD. For the CDR3, the DNA is TGTGCCATCAGTGAGTCGATGGCGGTCGGGGGTATGGATACGCAGTATTTT. Translated, it gives CAISESMAVGGMDTQYF.

The chain couples TRBV28 to TRBJ2-1; D uncertain. V was cut by 6 bases and J by 6 bases, with 9 bases left in between. CDR1 and CDR2 (germline): MDHEN, SYDVKM. This CDR3 has 12 amino acids. CDR3 coding DNA: TGTGCCAGCAGCCTGCTCACCAATGAGCAGTTCTTC. Protein: CASSLLTNEQFF. Looking up the rest from reference TRBV28 and TRBJ2-1 gives the full variable domain: DVKVTQSSRYLVKRTGEKVFLECVQDMDHENMFWYRQDPGLGLRLIYFSYDVKMKEKGDIPEGYSVSREKKERFSLILESASTNQTSMYLCASSLLTNEQFFGPGTRLTVL.

The V call is TRBV19, the J call TRBJ1-1, with D perhaps matching TRBD1 (6 bases). This CDR3 region has 14 residues. Trimming pared 8 bases from V and 3 bases from J, leaving 16 bases between. Germline values: CDR1 LNHDA, CDR2 SQIVND (reference sequence). The DNA for the CDR3 is TGTGCCAGTGGGGACACTCAAAAGCACACTGAAGCTTTCTTT. This codes for CASGDTQKHTEAFF.

The CDR3 DNA reads as TGTGCCAGCAGTTTTGAACTGGGGCGGGAGCCCCAGCATTTT. Translated: CASSFELGREPQHF. This chain uses TRBV2 with TRBJ1-5; D might be TRBD1 (5 bases). CDR1 is SNHLY and CDR2 is FYNNEI in the germline V gene. The V and J ends lost 5 bases and 8 bases respectively, with 16 bases between them. CDR3 length equals 14 residues.